This TCR beta chain was found in a study of vaccination and CD4 T cells after COVID-19. Study-level information: Overlapping SARS-CoV-2, HCoV-NL63, HCoV-OC43 and HCoV-229E spike peptides stimulated the cells.

The Oncomine TCR Beta short-read assay was applied to DNA of cultured CD4+ T cells. MiXCR was run by TCRdb on the PCR reads, yielding one entry per CDR3 protein. The sample includes approximately 15,000 distinct CDR3 sequences, 45% to 65% of them seen just once. Regarding treatment: approximately nine-day PBMC culture with coronavirus spike peptide pools or control peptides (ViraFEST assay). Peptide pools at 8.5 to 10 ug/ml stimulated two million PBMCs per well with 9.5 to 10 IU/ml IL-2. There are a few counts of this clonotype. Its antigen is undetermined. The CDR3 loop spans 14 amino acids. The germline V gene encodes CDR1 SEHNR and CDR2 FQNEAQ (reference sequence). Trimming at V came to 5 bases and at J to 5 bases, leaving 7 bases not matched to a gene. Study findings and constraints: Convalescent patients displayed spike mono-reactivity in 304 of 307 vaccine-specific clones.

The sample was CD4+ T cells from blood, cultured in vitro, taken before SARS-CoV-2 vaccination. The sequence came from a human donor who had recovered from COVID-19. The chain links TRBV7-9 to TRBJ1-1, with TRBD1 matching 8 bases. In nucleotides, the CDR3 is TGTGCCAGCAGCCCCAGGGGGCGCCGTACTGAAGCTTTCTTT. Translated, it gives CASSPRGRRTEAFF.